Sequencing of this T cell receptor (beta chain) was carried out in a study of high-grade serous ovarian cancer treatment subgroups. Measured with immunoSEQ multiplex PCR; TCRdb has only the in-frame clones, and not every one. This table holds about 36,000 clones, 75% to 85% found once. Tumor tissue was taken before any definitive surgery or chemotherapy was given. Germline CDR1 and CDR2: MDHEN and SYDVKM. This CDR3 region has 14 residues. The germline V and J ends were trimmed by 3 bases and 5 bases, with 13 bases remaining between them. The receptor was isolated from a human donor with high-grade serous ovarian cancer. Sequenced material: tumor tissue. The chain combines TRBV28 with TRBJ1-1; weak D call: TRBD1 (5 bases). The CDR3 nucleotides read TGTGCCAGCAGTTTTACACAGGTGAGGACTGAAGCTTTCTTT. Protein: CASSFTQVRTEAFF.